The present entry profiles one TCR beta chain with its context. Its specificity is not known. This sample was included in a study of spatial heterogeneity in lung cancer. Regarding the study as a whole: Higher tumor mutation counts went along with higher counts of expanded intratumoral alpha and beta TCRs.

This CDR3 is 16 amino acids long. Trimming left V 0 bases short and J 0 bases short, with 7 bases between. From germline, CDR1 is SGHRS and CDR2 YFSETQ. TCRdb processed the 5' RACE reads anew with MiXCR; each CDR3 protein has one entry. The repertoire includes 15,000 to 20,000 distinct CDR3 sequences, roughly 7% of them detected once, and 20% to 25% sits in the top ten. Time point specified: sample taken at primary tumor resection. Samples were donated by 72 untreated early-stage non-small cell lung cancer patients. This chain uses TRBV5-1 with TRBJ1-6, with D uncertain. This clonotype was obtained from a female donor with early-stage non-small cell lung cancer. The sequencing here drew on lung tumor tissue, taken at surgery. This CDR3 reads CASSLDLGSYNSPLHF. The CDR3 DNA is TGCGCCAGCAGCTTGGATCTTGGCTCCTATAATTCACCCCTCCACTTT. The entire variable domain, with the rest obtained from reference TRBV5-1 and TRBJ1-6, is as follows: KAGVTQTPRYLIKTRGQQVTLSCSPISGHRSVSWYQQTPGQGLQFLFEYFSETQRNKGNFPGRFSGRQFSNSRSEMNVSTLELGDSALYLCASSLDLGSYNSPLHFGNGTRLTVT.